The rows below give T cell receptor beta chains drawn from one sample of a study of sequential checkpoint blockade in melanoma. The repertoire was sequenced with immunoSEQ multiplex PCR; TCRdb's copy has only in-frame clones and lacks some. The table records 6,500 to 10,000 clones, around 20% of them present only once. The sample consisted of tumor tissue (inferred from file names), taken from a patient given nivolumab and ipilimumab in sequence. These receptors came from a human donor with melanoma. Each CDR3 is given with its conserved first and last residue. The order of the fields is clone size, V gene, D gene, J gene, CDR3 DNA, CDR3 protein. A D gene is named only where the DNA matches it firmly. For some rows the clone size is stated as once, few or many, or as a class when expanded; others skip it.

size: few
V: TRBV28
D: -
J: TRBJ2-7
DNA: TGTGCCAGCACAGGCGGACAGCCCTACGAGCAGTACTTC
CDR3: CASTGGQPYEQYF

size: -
V: TRBV5-1
D: TRBD2
J: TRBJ2-3
DNA: TGCGCCAGCAGCTTGGTACCTAGCGGGAGGGCAGATACGCAGTATTTT
CDR3: CASSLVPSGRADTQYF

size: few
V: TRBV11-3
D: -
J: TRBJ2-1
DNA: TGTGCCAGCAGCGCCACCGGGAACTCGAACGGGGAGCAGTTCTTC
CDR3: CASSATGNSNGEQFF

size: -
V: TRBV19
D: -
J: TRBJ1-2
DNA: TGTGCCAGTAGTGTTAGAGACAGGACGAGTTACACCTTC
CDR3: CASSVRDRTSYTF

size: few
V: TRBV10-3
D: TRBD2
J: TRBJ2-5
DNA: TGTGCCATCAGTGAGTCGGGGGGGAAAGAGACCCAGTACTTC
CDR3: CAISESGGKETQYF

size: -
V: TRBV19
D: TRBD1
J: TRBJ2-5
DNA: TGTGCCAGTAGTATACGGCGAGGGGGCTCTTGGCAAGAGACCCAGTACTTC
CDR3: CASSIRRGGSWQETQYF

size: few
V: TRBV4-1
D: -
J: TRBJ2-7
DNA: TGCGCCAGCAGCCAAGATAAGCAGGGTTCCTACGAGCAGTACTTC
CDR3: CASSQDKQGSYEQYF

size: medium-sized
V: TRBV6-8
D: -
J: TRBJ2-3
DNA: TGTGCCATCAAGACTAGCACAGATACGCAGTATTTT
CDR3: CAIKTSTDTQYF

size: -
V: TRBV28
D: -
J: TRBJ1-1
DNA: TGTGCCAGCTGCCCCTTGAACACTGAAGCTTTCTTT
CDR3: CASCPLNTEAFF

size: -
V: TRBV10-2
D: -
J: TRBJ1-1
DNA: TGCGCCAGCAGTCCGCAGGGTAAGGACACTGAAGCTTTCTTT
CDR3: CASSPQGKDTEAFF

size: few
V: TRBV18
D: -
J: TRBJ2-2
DNA: TGTGCCAGCTCACCACCTACGGGCCTCAACACCGGGGAGCTGTTTTTT
CDR3: CASSPPTGLNTGELFF

size: -
V: TRBV9
D: -
J: TRBJ2-1
DNA: TGTGCCAGCAGCGTAGGGACGACTAACAATGAGCAGTTCTTC
CDR3: CASSVGTTNNEQFF

size: few
V: TRBV28
D: -
J: TRBJ2-5
DNA: TGTGCCAGCAGTTACAGGGTTCGGGAGACCCAGTACTTC
CDR3: CASSYRVRETQYF

size: many
V: TRBV1
D: -
J: TRBJ2-5
DNA: TGCGCCAGCAGCCAAGGCGTAAGACAGGCCGAGGGAGAGACCCAGTACTTC
CDR3: CASSQGVRQAEGETQYF

size: few
V: TRBV28
D: TRBD1
J: TRBJ2-3
DNA: TGTGCCAGCAGTATACGGACAGGGTATCAAGATACGCAGTATTTT
CDR3: CASSIRTGYQDTQYF

size: -
V: TRBV28
D: -
J: TRBJ2-5
DNA: TGTGCCAGTTCCACCCCCAGTCCCTCGGAGACCCAGTACTTC
CDR3: CASSTPSPSETQYF

size: few
V: TRBV9
D: -
J: TRBJ1-6
DNA: TGTGCCAGCAGCGGCGAGGGGGGTGATAATTCACCCCTCCACTTT
CDR3: CASSGEGGDNSPLHF

size: many
V: TRBV11-3
D: TRBD2
J: TRBJ2-2
DNA: TGTGCCAGCAGCAGAACTAGCGGGGGAACCGGGGAGCTGTTTTTT
CDR3: CASSRTSGGTGELFF

size: -
V: TRBV29-1
D: -
J: TRBJ2-7
DNA: TGCAGCGCCCGACTCGAACTGAGGTCGGGCGAGCAGTACTTC
CDR3: CSARLELRSGEQYF

size: -
V: TRBV10-2
D: -
J: TRBJ1-5
DNA: TGCGCCAGCAGTGCGACAGGCGGCAATCAGCCCCAGCATTTT
CDR3: CASSATGGNQPQHF

size: once
V: TRBV5-1
D: -
J: TRBJ2-1
DNA: TGCGCCAGCAGCCCCTACGTCGGGGGCGCCTCCGCGTATGAGCAGTTCTTC
CDR3: CASSPYVGGASAYEQFF

size: -
V: TRBV19
D: -
J: TRBJ1-5
DNA: TGTGCCAGTAGTATAGCTGGGGGGCGGCGCAATCAGCCCCAGCATTTT
CDR3: CASSIAGGRRNQPQHF

size: -
V: TRBV18
D: -
J: TRBJ2-1
DNA: TGTGCCAGCTTCAGTCCGACGGGAGAAGTTAATGAGCAGTTCTTC
CDR3: CASFSPTGEVNEQFF

size: -
V: TRBV1
D: -
J: TRBJ1-4
DNA: TGCGCCAGCAGCCGAGCCCGCGTGACTAATGAAAAACTGTTTTTT
CDR3: CASSRARVTNEKLFF

size: -
V: TRBV28
D: TRBD1
J: TRBJ2-4
DNA: TGTGCCAGCAGTTTTCGGGACAGTAACTCCAAAAACATTCAGTACTTC
CDR3: CASSFRDSNSKNIQYF

size: once
V: TRBV5-1
D: -
J: TRBJ1-2
DNA: TGCGCCAGCAGCCTTACCCAGGGTAACTATGGCTACACCTTC
CDR3: CASSLTQGNYGYTF

size: few
V: TRBV6-8
D: TRBD1
J: TRBJ2-2
DNA: TGTGCCAGTAGACAGGGAAACACCGGGGAGCTGTTTTTT
CDR3: CASRQGNTGELFF

size: -
V: TRBV19
D: -
J: TRBJ1-2
DNA: TGTGCCAGTAGTATTGAAAGGGTAAATGGCTACACCTTC
CDR3: CASSIERVNGYTF

size: large
V: TRBV6-8
D: -
J: TRBJ1-1
DNA: TGTGCCAGCAGTTCCAGGGTGGGAACTGAAGCTTTCTTT
CDR3: CASSSRVGTEAFF

size: few
V: TRBV6-8
D: -
J: TRBJ1-1
DNA: TGTGCCAGCAAGTGGATAGGGCGGAACACTGAAGCTTTCTTT
CDR3: CASKWIGRNTEAFF

size: medium-sized
V: TRBV11-3
D: TRBD2
J: TRBJ2-1
DNA: TGTGCCAGCAGCTGGGGCAGCGGGGTGGGGAATGAGCAGTTCTTC
CDR3: CASSWGSGVGNEQFF